This is a list of T cell receptor beta chains from one sample in a study of lymphopenia after photon versus proton radiotherapy. Sequencing was performed with immunoSEQ multiplex PCR; in TCRdb, only in-frame clones are kept and a portion is missing. The table has around 53,000 clones, about 86% seen once; the top ten hold less than 30%. This specimen consisted of peripheral blood, obtained from a patient treated with photon-based radiotherapy. These receptors were taken from a man aged 45-60 years with gastric cancer. The CDR3 runs from the conserved cysteine through the conserved F or W. A D gene is named only where the DNA matches it firmly. Only some rows state a clone size, as once, few, many or a class for expanded clones.

v_gene	j_gene	d_gene	abundance	CDR3nt	CDR3aa
TRBV7-2	TRBJ1-3	NA	NA	TGTGCCAGCAGCATACCGGGTTTCGGAAACACCATATATTTT	CASSIPGFGNTIYF
TRBV29-1	TRBJ1-1	NA	NA	TGCAGCGTTGATCGAAACAGGGCGGACACTGAAGCTTTCTTT	CSVDRNRADTEAFF
TRBV7-9	TRBJ2-7	NA	few	TGTGCCAGCAGCGACCAAGGGGGATCCCCCTACGAGCAGTACTTC	CASSDQGGSPYEQYF
TRBV2	TRBJ2-5	TRBD2	NA	TGTGCCAGCAGTGCGACTAGCGGGAGCTTCCAAGAGACCCAGTACTTC	CASSATSGSFQETQYF
TRBV30	TRBJ2-1	TRBD2	NA	TGTGCCTGGAGCTCACCTAGCGGGAGTAGGAATGAGCAGTTCTTC	CAWSSPSGSRNEQFF
TRBV5-5	TRBJ2-5	TRBD1	NA	TGTGCCAGCAGCTTGGCCGCAGGGGGCACGTACCAAGAGACCCAGTACTTC	CASSLAAGGTYQETQYF
TRBV25-1	TRBJ2-1	NA	NA	TGTGCCAGCAGTGAATCGGCGTCTAGCTCCTACAATGAGCAGTTCTTC	CASSESASSSYNEQFF
TRBV6-5	TRBJ2-5	NA	once	TGTGCCAGCAGTAAAATTGGGGAGACCCAGTACTTC	CASSKIGETQYF
TRBV6-5	TRBJ2-1	NA	NA	TGTGCCAGCAGTTACCAAGCGGACAATGAGCAGTTCTTC	CASSYQADNEQFF
TRBV23-1	TRBJ1-2	NA	NA	TGCGCCAGCAGTCAATCTGGGGGGCTCTATGGCTACACCTTC	CASSQSGGLYGYTF
TRBV21-1	TRBJ2-7	NA	NA	TGTGCCAGCAGTTACGAAGCAGGGGGTTCCTACGAGCAGTACTTC	CASSYEAGGSYEQYF
TRBV18	TRBJ1-5	NA	NA	TGTGCCAGCTCGGGAGGGTTGAGCAATCAGCCCCAGCATTTT	CASSGGLSNQPQHF
TRBV30	TRBJ2-2	NA	NA	TGTGCCTGGAGTCCCAGGGTTAGGGAGCTGTTTTTT	CAWSPRVRELFF
TRBV4-1	TRBJ2-1	TRBD1	NA	TGCGCCAGCAGCAAGGGGGCTGACTACAATGAGCAGTTCTTC	CASSKGADYNEQFF
TRBV4-3	TRBJ2-7	NA	NA	TGCGCCAGCAGCCAAGATCAGACTTACGAGCAGTACTTC	CASSQDQTYEQYF
TRBV30	TRBJ1-2	NA	NA	TGTGCCTGGACTGGACAGAGGGGGAACTATGGCTACACCTTC	CAWTGQRGNYGYTF
TRBV27	TRBJ1-4	NA	NA	TGTGCCAGCAGTCCGACGGTGGGGGGCGGAGATGAAAAACTGTTTTTT	CASSPTVGGGDEKLFF
TRBV4-3	TRBJ2-1	TRBD2	NA	TGCGCCAGCAGCCAAGATAGTCTAGCGGGTTCATACAATGAGCAGTTCTTC	CASSQDSLAGSYNEQFF
TRBV2	TRBJ1-1	TRBD1	NA	TGTGCCAGCAGACGGGACAGGGGGCGATCGAACACTGAAGCTTTCTTT	CASRRDRGRSNTEAFF
TRBV5-6	TRBJ2-7	NA	NA	TGTGCCAGCAGCTTGGCACAGGCGCATGCGAACTACGAGCAGTACTTC	CASSLAQAHANYEQYF
TRBV2	TRBJ1-5	TRBD1	NA	TGTGCCAGCAGCAGGGACAGGCATAGCAATCAGCCCCAGCATTTT	CASSRDRHSNQPQHF
TRBV7-6	TRBJ1-2	TRBD1	NA	TGTGCCAGCAGCTTAATACCCGGGACAGACTATGGCTACACCTTC	CASSLIPGTDYGYTF
TRBV28	TRBJ1-3	NA	NA	TGTGCCAGCAGTCCCCGGACATCCTCTGGAAACACCATATATTTT	CASSPRTSSGNTIYF
TRBV9	TRBJ2-2	TRBD2	NA	TGTGCCAGCAGCGATGGTAGCGGGAGGGCGGGGACCGGGGAGCTGTTTTTT	CASSDGSGRAGTGELFF
TRBV7-9	TRBJ2-2	NA	NA	TGTGCCAGCAGCTTTAAGATTACCGGGGAGCTGTTTTTT	CASSFKITGELFF
TRBV4-3	TRBJ1-4	NA	NA	TGCGCCAGCAGCCATGTTGGTCAGAATGAAAAACTGTTTTTT	CASSHVGQNEKLFF
TRBV19	TRBJ2-7	NA	NA	TGTGCCAGTAGTATAGCGGGCAGGGGAGCCTACGAGCAGTACTTC	CASSIAGRGAYEQYF
TRBV28	TRBJ2-4	NA	NA	TGTGCCAGCAGTTCCTCAGGTTCGGTCAAAAACATTCAGTACTTC	CASSSSGSVKNIQYF
TRBV4-1	TRBJ1-2	TRBD1	NA	TGCGCCAGCAGCAGGACAGGGGACTATGGCTACACCTTC	CASSRTGDYGYTF
TRBV6-5	TRBJ1-2	NA	NA	TGTGCCAGCAACCCAGGCGGCAGGTCTAATGGCTACACCTTC	CASNPGGRSNGYTF
TRBV4-1	TRBJ1-3	TRBD1	NA	TGCGCCAGCAGCCAACCCAGACAGGGGATCTCTGGAAACATCATATATTTT	CASSQPRQGISGNIIYF
TRBV6-1	TRBJ2-7	NA	NA	TGTGCCAGCAGTGAAAAGGGCGACGAGCAGTACTTC	CASSEKGDEQYF
TRBV7-8	TRBJ2-7	NA	NA	TGTGCCAGCAGCGATACGGCGGGAATCTCCTACGAGCAGTACTTC	CASSDTAGISYEQYF
TRBV30	TRBJ2-5	NA	NA	TGTGCCTGGAGGGAGTCGGGAGAGACCCAGTACTTC	CAWRESGETQYF
TRBV4-2	TRBJ2-1	TRBD2	NA	TGTGCCAGCAGCCTATCGGGCGGGAGAGGGGACAATGAGCAGTTCTTC	CASSLSGGRGDNEQFF
TRBV6-5	TRBJ1-2	NA	NA	TGTGCCAGCAGTTACAGGGAAACGGGGTATGGCTACACCTTC	CASSYRETGYGYTF
TRBV5-5	TRBJ2-1	NA	NA	TGTGCCAGCAGCTTGGGGCCCGGGGGGCTACAGTTCTTC	CASSLGPGGLQFF
TRBV19	TRBJ2-5	TRBD2	once	TGTGCCAGTAGTAGGGCGGGAGTGCGGGAGACCCAGTACTTC	CASSRAGVRETQYF
TRBV10-1	TRBJ2-7	NA	NA	TGCGCCAGCAGTGAGTCTTATAGCGCCGAGCAGTACTTC	CASSESYSAEQYF
TRBV7-2	TRBJ2-7	NA	once	TGTGCCAGCAGCCCTGGGACGGTCTCCTACGAGCAGTACTTC	CASSPGTVSYEQYF
TRBV19	TRBJ2-5	TRBD1	NA	TGTGCCAGTAGTATATCGGGACAGGGGGCCCATGAGACCCAGTACTTC	CASSISGQGAHETQYF
TRBV15	TRBJ1-1	NA	NA	TGTGCCACCAGCAGCCAGCGGAACACTGAAGCTTTCTTT	CATSSQRNTEAFF
TRBV25-1	TRBJ2-5	TRBD2	NA	TGTGCCAGCAGTCTAGCGGGAAAAGAGACCCAGTACTTC	CASSLAGKETQYF
TRBV7-8	TRBJ2-1	TRBD2	NA	TGTGCCAGCAGCTTACTAGCGGGAGGACACAATGAGCAGTTCTTC	CASSLLAGGHNEQFF
TRBV6-1	TRBJ2-7	TRBD2	medium-sized	TGTGCCGTCCAAGCGGGGCGTTCCTACGAGCAGTACTTC	CAVQAGRSYEQYF
TRBV5-1	TRBJ2-5	TRBD2	NA	TGCGCCAGCAGCTTGGTACTAGCGGACCAAGAGACCCAGTACTTC	CASSLVLADQETQYF
TRBV4-1	TRBJ2-3	TRBD2	once	TGCGCCAGCAGCCAAGATTTGCTTCTGGGACTAGCGGGAGGCACAGATACGCAGTATTTT	CASSQDLLLGLAGGTDTQYF
TRBV18	TRBJ2-2	TRBD2	NA	TGTGCCAGCTCACCGGGACTAGAGAACACCGGGGAGCTGTTTTTT	CASSPGLENTGELFF
TRBV5-4	TRBJ2-2	TRBD2	NA	TGTGCCAGCAGCCCACTGGGGCTAGCGGGAGCCCGTGCCGGGGAGCTGTTTTTT	CASSPLGLAGARAGELFF
TRBV5-4	TRBJ1-2	NA	few	TGTGCCAGCAGCTCACCCGACGGACCCTATGGCTACACCTTC	CASSSPDGPYGYTF
TRBV19	TRBJ2-5	NA	NA	TGTGCCAGTAGTGTCAGGGGAAGCCAAGAGACCCAGTACTTC	CASSVRGSQETQYF
TRBV6-5	TRBJ1-2	TRBD1	few	TGTGCCAGCAGCAGTGGACAGGGCAACTATGGCTACACCTTC	CASSSGQGNYGYTF